Shown below are 7 T cell receptor beta chains from a single sample sequenced in a study of cytomegalovirus exposure and HLA in healthy donors. With 60 Vbeta and 13 Jbeta primers, the PCR was carried out. Libraries were prepared by immunoSEQ multiplex PCR; TCRdb keeps only in-frame clonotypes and omits some of them. This table holds some 180,000 clones, roughly 80% found once. Sequencing used PBMCs. These TCRs come from a man aged 35 to 55 in good health and CMV-seropositive.

The rearrangement joins TRBV6-1 to TRBJ1-5, with a weak D call TRBD1 (5 bases). The CDR3 consists of 13 residues. Germline CDR1 is MNHNS and CDR2 is SASEGT. Trimming left V 2 bases short and J 5 bases short, with 7 bases between. Written as DNA, the CDR3 is TGTGCCAGCAGTGAACAGGGCTATCAGCCCCAGCATTTT. It specifies CASSEQGYQPQHF.

The chain joins TRBV9 to TRBJ2-7; 7 bases align to TRBD2. Germline loops: CDR1 SGDLS, CDR2 YYNGEE. CDR3 length: 13 residues. V lost 3 bases to trimming and J lost 4 bases; unmatched junction nucleotides: 4. CDR3 amino acids: CASSGSSGYEQYF. The CDR3 DNA follows: TGTGCCAGCAGCGGGTCTAGCGGATACGAGCAGTACTTC.

The chain recombines TRBV6-1 with TRBJ1-6; a possible D gene is TRBD1 (6 bases). This CDR3 has 15 residues. Between the trimmed V and J ends, which lost 4 bases and 8 bases, there was a span of 15 bases. Germline V CDR1 and CDR2: MNHNS, SASEGT. The CDR3 region has the DNA TGTGCCAGCAGTGGGGTATGGGGGCTGTATTCACCCCTCCACTTT. It specifies CASSGVWGLYSPLHF.

The V gene is TRBV11-2, the J gene TRBJ2-2; TRBD2 aligns across 7 bases. Germline-derived CDR1 and CDR2 are SGHAT and FQNNGV. The V gene end was trimmed by 8 bases and the J gene end by 6 bases; junction bases not matched to a gene: 9. CDR3 size: 14 residues. The CDR3 DNA is TGTGCCAGCGCAAGCGGGGCCCCTCCCGGGGAGCTGTTTTTT. The encoded protein is CASASGAPPGELFF.

V gene TRBV7-9 combines with J gene TRBJ2-1, with 7 bases fitting TRBD1. CDR1 and CDR2 (germline): SEHNR, FQNEAQ (reference sequence). Trimming cost V 2 bases and J 9 bases; bases outside gene matches: 4. CDR3 length: 13 amino acids. The CDR3 sequence is CASSLPRQGEQFF. The DNA for the CDR3 is TGTGCCAGCAGCTTACCTAGACAGGGTGAGCAGTTCTTC. Supplemented by reference TRBV7-9 and TRBJ2-1, the full variable domain reads DTGVSQNPRHKITKRGQNVTFRCDPISEHNRLYWYRQTLGQGPEFLTYFQNEAQLEKSRLLSDRFSAERPKGSFSTLEIQRTEQGDSAMYLCASSLPRQGEQFFGPGTRLTVL.

Concerning this clone itself: The germline gene is not matched at one end of the junction; a read error may be the cause. V is TRBV5-5 and J is TRBJ1-1, with D perhaps TRBD1 (5 bases). CDR1 is SGHKS and CDR2 is YYEKEE in the germline V gene (reference sequence). The CDR3 is 18 amino acids. The chain's CDR3 is CASSQGAGSGLEYTEAFF. CDR3 DNA sequence: TGCGCCAGCAGCCAAGGGGCAGGGAGCGGGTTGGAGTACACTGAAGCTTTCTTT.

The chain combines TRBV30 with TRBJ2-3; 13 bases fit TRBD2. CDR3 length: 16 residues. Germline CDR1 reads GTSNPN; CDR2 reads SVGIG (reference sequence). Unmatched junction bases numbered 2, after V lost 1 base and J lost 1 base. The CDR3 region has the DNA TGTGCCTGGAGTGGAGGGACTAGCGGGGGCACAGATACGCAGTATTTT. Translated, it gives CAWSGGTSGGTDTQYF.